One TCR beta chain is described in this entry. The data are from a study of blood T cell repertoires in COVID-19. In the study overall: Researchers got acute and convalescent COVID-19 samples from the United States, Italy and Spain.

Germline V gene data show CDR1 as MDHEN and CDR2 as SYDVKM. This CDR3 is 14 amino acids long. Trimming at V came to 6 bases and at J to 2 bases, leaving 6 bases not matched to a gene. The repertoire was sequenced with immunoSEQ multiplex PCR; TCRdb's copy has only in-frame clones and lacks some. Of approximately 70,000 clones in the sample, approximately 90% were seen once. This chain joins TRBV28 and TRBJ2-7; 8 nucleotides line up with TRBD1. The receptor's source is a human donor in a cohort sampled during active COVID-19. The sample taken for sequencing was peripheral blood. CDR3 residues: CASSGDRGPYEQYF. CDR3 nucleotides: TGTGCCAGCAGCGGAGACAGGGGCCCCTACGAGCAGTACTTC. The complete variable domain, with remaining parts taken from reference TRBV28 and TRBJ2-7, reads DVKVTQSSRYLVKRTGEKVFLECVQDMDHENMFWYRQDPGLGLRLIYFSYDVKMKEKGDIPEGYSVSREKKERFSLILESASTNQTSMYLCASSGDRGPYEQYFGPGTRLTVT.